This entry features one TCR beta chain sequence. Its antigen is unidentified. This CDR3 region has 17 residues. Between the trimmed V and J ends, which lost 4 bases and 0 bases, there was a span of 18 bases. Per germline, CDR1 MGHRA and CDR2 YSYEKL. Sequenced by immunoSEQ multiplex PCR; TCRdb stores in-frame clones only, minus some. In the table there are roughly 86,000 clones, about nine tenths of which are singletons. The data belong to a study of OX40 agonist ivuxolimab in advanced cancers. Broader study findings: On average, a greater number of expanded clones characterised CD8+ T cells relative to CD4+.

Here the sequenced sample was CD4+ or CD8+ T cells sorted from blood, taken in a trial of the OX40 agonist ivuxolimab. The V gene is TRBV4-1, the J gene TRBJ2-5, with D perhaps matching TRBD1 or TRBD2 (5 bases each). The clonotype comes from an adult with an advanced solid tumor such as melanoma, head and neck, liver or kidney cancer. The CDR3 DNA reads TGCGCCAGCAGCCTTTACCCGCCGGGGCAGAACCAAGAGACCCAGTACTTC. Translating it yields CASSLYPPGQNQETQYF.